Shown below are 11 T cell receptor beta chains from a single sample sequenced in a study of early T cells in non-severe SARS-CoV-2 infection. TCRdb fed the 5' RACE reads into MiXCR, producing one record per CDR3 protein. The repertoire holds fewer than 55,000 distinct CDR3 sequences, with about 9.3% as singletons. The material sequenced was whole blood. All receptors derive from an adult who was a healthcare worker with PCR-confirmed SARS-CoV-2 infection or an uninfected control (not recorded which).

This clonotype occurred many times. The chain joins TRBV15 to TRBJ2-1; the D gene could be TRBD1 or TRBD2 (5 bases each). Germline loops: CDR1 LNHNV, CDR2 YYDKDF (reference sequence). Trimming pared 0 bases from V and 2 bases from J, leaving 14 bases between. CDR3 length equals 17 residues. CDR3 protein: CATSRELGTATYNEQFF. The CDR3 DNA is TGTGCCACCAGCAGAGAGCTCGGGACCGCTACCTACAATGAGCAGTTCTTC. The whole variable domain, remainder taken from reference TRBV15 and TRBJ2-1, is DAMVIQNPRYQVTQFGKPVTLSCSQTLNHNVMYWYQQKSSQAPKLLFHYYDKDFNNEADTPDNFQSRRPNTSFCFLDIRSPGLGDTAMYLCATSRELGTATYNEQFFGPGTRLTVL.

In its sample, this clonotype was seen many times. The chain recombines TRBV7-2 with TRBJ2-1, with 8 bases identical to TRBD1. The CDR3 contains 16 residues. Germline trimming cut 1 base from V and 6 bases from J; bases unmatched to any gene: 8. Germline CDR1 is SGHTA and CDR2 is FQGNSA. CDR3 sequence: CASSLVATGAGNEQFF. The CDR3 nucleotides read TGTGCCAGCAGCTTAGTCGCGACAGGGGCGGGCAATGAGCAGTTCTTC.

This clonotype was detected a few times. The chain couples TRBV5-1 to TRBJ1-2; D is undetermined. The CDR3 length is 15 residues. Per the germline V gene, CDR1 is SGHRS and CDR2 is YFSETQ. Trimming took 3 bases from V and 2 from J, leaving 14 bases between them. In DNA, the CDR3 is TGCGCCAGCAGCTCGGGTGATGGCAGGAACTATGGCTACACCTTC. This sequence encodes CASSSGDGRNYGYTF.

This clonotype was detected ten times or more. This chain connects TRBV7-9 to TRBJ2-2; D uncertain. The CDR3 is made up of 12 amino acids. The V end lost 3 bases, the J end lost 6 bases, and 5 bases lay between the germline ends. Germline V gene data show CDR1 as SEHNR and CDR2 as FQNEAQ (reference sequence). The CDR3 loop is CASSFRSGELFF. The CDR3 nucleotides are TGTGCCAGCAGCTTTCGCTCCGGGGAGCTGTTTTTT. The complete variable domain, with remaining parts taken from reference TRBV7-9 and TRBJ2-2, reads DTGVSQNPRHKITKRGQNVTFRCDPISEHNRLYWYRQTLGQGPEFLTYFQNEAQLEKSRLLSDRFSAERPKGSFSTLEIQRTEQGDSAMYLCASSFRSGELFFGEGSRLTVL.

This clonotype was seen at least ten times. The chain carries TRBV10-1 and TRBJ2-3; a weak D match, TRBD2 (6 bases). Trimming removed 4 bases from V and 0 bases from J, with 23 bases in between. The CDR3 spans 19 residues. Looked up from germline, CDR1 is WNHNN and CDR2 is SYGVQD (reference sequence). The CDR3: CASSVGGSTASPSTDTQYF. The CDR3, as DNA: TGCGCCAGCAGTGTTGGGGGGTCGACGGCTAGCCCTAGCACAGATACGCAGTATTTT.

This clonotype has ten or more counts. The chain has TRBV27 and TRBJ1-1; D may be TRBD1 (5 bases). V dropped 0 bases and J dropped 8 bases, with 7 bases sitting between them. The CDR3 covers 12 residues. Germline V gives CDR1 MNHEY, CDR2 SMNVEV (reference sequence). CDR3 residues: CASSLSRGEAFF. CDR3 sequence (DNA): TGTGCCAGCAGTTTATCGCGGGGGGAAGCTTTCTTT.

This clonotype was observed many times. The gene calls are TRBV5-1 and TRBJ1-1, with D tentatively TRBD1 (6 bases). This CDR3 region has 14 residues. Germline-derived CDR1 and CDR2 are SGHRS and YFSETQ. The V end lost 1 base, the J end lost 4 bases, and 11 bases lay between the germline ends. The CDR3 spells CASSLTTGSTEAFF. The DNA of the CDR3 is TGCGCCAGCAGCTTGACAACAGGGTCCACTGAAGCTTTCTTT. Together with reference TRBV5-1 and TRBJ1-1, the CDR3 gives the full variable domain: KAGVTQTPRYLIKTRGQQVTLSCSPISGHRSVSWYQQTPGQGLQFLFEYFSETQRNKGNFPGRFSGRQFSNSRSEMNVSTLELGDSALYLCASSLTTGSTEAFFGQGTRLTVV.

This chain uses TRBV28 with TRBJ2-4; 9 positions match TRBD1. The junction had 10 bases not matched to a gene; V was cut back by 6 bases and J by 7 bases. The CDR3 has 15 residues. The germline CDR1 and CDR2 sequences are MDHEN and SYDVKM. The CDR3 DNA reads TGTGCCAGCAGCCCCTTCAGGACAGGGGAGAACATTCAGTACTTC. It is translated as CASSPFRTGENIQYF. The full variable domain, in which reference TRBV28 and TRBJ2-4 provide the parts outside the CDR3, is DVKVTQSSRYLVKRTGEKVFLECVQDMDHENMFWYRQDPGLGLRLIYFSYDVKMKEKGDIPEGYSVSREKKERFSLILESASTNQTSMYLCASSPFRTGENIQYFGAGTRLSVL.

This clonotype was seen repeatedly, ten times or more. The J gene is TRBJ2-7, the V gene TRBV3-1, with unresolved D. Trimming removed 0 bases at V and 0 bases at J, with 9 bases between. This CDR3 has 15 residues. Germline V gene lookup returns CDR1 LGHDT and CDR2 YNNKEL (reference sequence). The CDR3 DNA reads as TGTGCCAGCAGCCAAGATTTCTTACGCTCCTACGAGCAGTACTTC. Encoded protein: CASSQDFLRSYEQYF.

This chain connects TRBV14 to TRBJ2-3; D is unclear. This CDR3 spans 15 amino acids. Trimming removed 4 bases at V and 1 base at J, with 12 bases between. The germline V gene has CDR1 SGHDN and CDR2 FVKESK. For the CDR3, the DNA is TGTGCCAGCAGCCTACGACTGGGCGGCACAGATACGCAGTATTTT. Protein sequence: CASSLRLGGTDTQYF.

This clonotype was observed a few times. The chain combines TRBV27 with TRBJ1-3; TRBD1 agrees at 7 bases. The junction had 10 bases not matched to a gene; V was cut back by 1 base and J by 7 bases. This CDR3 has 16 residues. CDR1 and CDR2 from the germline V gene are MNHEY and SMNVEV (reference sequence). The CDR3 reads CASSLWDSLWRNTIYF. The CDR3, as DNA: TGTGCCAGCAGTTTATGGGACAGCCTTTGGCGGAACACCATATATTTT.